Presented here are 8 T cell receptor beta chains from one specimen sequenced in a study of blood T cell repertoires in COVID-19. The assay was immunoSEQ multiplex PCR, and TCRdb's table has in-frame clones only and misses some. The data hold some 120,000 clones, with roughly 88% observed a single time. Input material: peripheral blood. All receptors come from a woman between 65 and 79 years old with acute or convalescent COVID-19.

The J gene is TRBJ2-6, the V gene TRBV9; D perhaps matches TRBD1 (5 bases). Trimming removed 7 bases at V and 0 bases at J, with 20 bases between. This CDR3 is 18 amino acids long. The germline CDR1 and CDR2 sequences are SGDLS and YYNGEE. This chain's CDR3 is CASARVDTGYSGANVLTF. In nucleotides, the CDR3 is TGTGCCAGCGCCCGGGTGGACACCGGATACTCTGGGGCCAACGTCCTGACTTTC.

The chain uses TRBV7-2 and TRBJ2-1, with 11 positions matching TRBD1. Germline CDR1 and CDR2: SGHTA and FQGNSA. V lost 1 base, J lost 3 bases, and 2 bases stayed unmatched. This CDR3 contains 16 residues. The CDR3 sequence: CASSLVGTGGYNEQFF. As DNA, the CDR3 is TGTGCCAGCAGCTTAGTCGGGACAGGGGGCTACAATGAGCAGTTCTTC.

The V and J genes are TRBV19 and TRBJ1-3, with D possibly TRBD1 on 5 matching bases. Germline V CDR1 and CDR2: LNHDA, SQIVND (reference sequence). The length of the CDR3 is 14 residues. The V end was cut by 6 bases, the J end by 9 bases, with 18 bases between. CDR3 DNA sequence: TGTGCCAGTAGCACCTCCGGCAGGGTGGTCACCATATATTTT. Translation gives CASSTSGRVVTIYF.

Comments on this clone: Within the sample, other DNA sequences also encode this same CDR3. V and J are TRBV6-5 and TRBJ1-1, with TRBD1 identical over 8 bases. J gave up 4 bases and V 6 bases, and 4 bases lay outside the gene matches. There are 13 residues in the CDR3. Per the germline V gene, CDR1 is MNHEY and CDR2 is SVGAGI. The chain's CDR3 is CASRDRAFTEAFF. The CDR3 DNA sequence: TGTGCCAGCAGGGACAGGGCTTTCACTGAAGCTTTCTTT.

The chain carries TRBV5-1 and TRBJ1-1; 7 nucleotides agree with TRBD1. This CDR3 contains 16 residues. The germline CDR1 and CDR2 sequences are SGHRS and YFSETQ. The trim removed 5 bases at V and 0 bases at J, leaving 10 bases unmatched. Here the CDR3 reads CASRPDRATMNTEAFF. The DNA of the CDR3 is TGCGCCAGCAGACCTGACAGGGCCACTATGAACACTGAAGCTTTCTTT.

This clone was counted between two and nine times. The rearrangement uses TRBV3-1 (or the pseudogene TRBV3-2) and TRBJ1-4; possible D gene TRBD1, 5 bases. The V gene lost 1 base and the J gene lost 6 bases, with 9 bases spanning the gap. Germline CDR1 reads LGHDT; CDR2 reads YNNKEL (reference sequence). This CDR3 comprises 14 residues. The CDR3 sequence is CASSQGGGDEKLFF. Here the CDR3 DNA reads TGTGCCAGCAGCCAAGGTGGAGGGGATGAAAAACTGTTTTTT.

The chain uses TRBV9 and TRBJ1-1, with 9 bases fitting TRBD1. This CDR3 comprises 13 residues. The germline V gene has CDR1 SGDLS and CDR2 YYNGEE. V lost 3 bases, J lost 4 bases, and 1 base stayed unmatched. The CDR3 nucleotides are TGTGCCAGCAGCGCGACAGGGGGCACTGAAGCTTTCTTT. Translated, it gives CASSATGGTEAFF. Filled out from reference TRBV9 and TRBJ1-1, the complete variable domain reads DSGVTQTPKHLITATGQRVTLRCSPRSGDLSVYWYQQSLDQGLQFLIQYYNGEERAKGNILERFSAQQFPDLHSELNLSSLELGDSALYFCASSATGGTEAFFGQGTRLTVV.

This clone was counted between two and nine times. The V and J genes are TRBV27 and TRBJ1-6; 11 nucleotides match TRBD1. With 7 bases clipped from V and 12 bases from J, the junction kept 5 bases outside the gene matches. Germline CDR1 MNHEY, CDR2 SMNVEV (reference sequence). The CDR3 extends over 13 amino acids. Here the CDR3 reads CASKGDRGEPLHF. The CDR3 nucleotides are TGTGCCAGCAAGGGGGACAGGGGGGAACCCCTCCACTTT.